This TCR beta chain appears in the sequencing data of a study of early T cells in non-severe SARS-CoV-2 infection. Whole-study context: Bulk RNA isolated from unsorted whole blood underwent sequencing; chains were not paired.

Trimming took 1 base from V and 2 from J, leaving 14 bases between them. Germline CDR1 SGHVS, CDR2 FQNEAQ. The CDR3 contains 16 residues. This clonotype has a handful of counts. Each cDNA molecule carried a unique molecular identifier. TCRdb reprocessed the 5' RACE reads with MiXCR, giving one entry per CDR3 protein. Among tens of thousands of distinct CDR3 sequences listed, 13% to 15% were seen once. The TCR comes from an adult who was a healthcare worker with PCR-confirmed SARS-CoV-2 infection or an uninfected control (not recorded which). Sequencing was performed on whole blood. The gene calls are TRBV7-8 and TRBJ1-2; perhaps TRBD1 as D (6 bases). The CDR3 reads CASSLGGASFNYGYTF. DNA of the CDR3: TGTGCCAGCAGCTTAGGGGGGGCCAGTTTCAACTATGGCTACACCTTC. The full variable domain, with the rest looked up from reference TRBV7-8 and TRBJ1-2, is GAGVSQSPRYKVAKRGQDVALRCDPISGHVSLFWYQQALGQGPEFLTYFQNEAQLDKSGLPSDRFFAERPEGSVSTLKIQRTQQEDSAVYLCASSLGGASFNYGYTFGSGTRLTVV.